Detailed here is one TCR beta chain. This probably arose from a read error, given a far larger clone one base away. Other DNA sequences from this sample encode an identical CDR3 as well. The data derive from a study of shared clonotypes between healthy human individuals. Assay used: immunoSEQ multiplex PCR; TCRdb lists only in-frame clones, some missing. The repertoire holds 450,000 to 500,000 clones, with approximately 81% as singletons. The sample was PBMCs. The TCR originated in a woman between 35 and 50 years old in good health. Some clones in this sample may be carry-over from other donors' samples.

CDR3 sequence: CASSWPADTQYF. The CDR3 nucleotides read TGTGCCAGTAGTTGGCCCGCAGATACGCAGTATTTT. V is TRBV2 and J is TRBJ2-3, with D uncertain. This CDR3 is built from 12 residues. Germline V CDR1 and CDR2: SNHLY, FYNNEI. Trimming cost V 9 bases and J 4 bases, with 11 bases left between them.